This TCR beta chain was observed in a study of CD8+ T cells in alopecia areata. Study-wide points: The study found higher clonality in lesional than normal scalp, especially in alopecia totalis/universalis.

As to treatment: oral pan-JAK inhibitor, 5-10 mg twice daily. On this clone: Its antigen is as yet unknown.

Extraction of RNA preceded its reverse transcription into cDNA, which served as the sequencing template. Profiled with immunoSEQ multiplex PCR; TCRdb holds only in-frame clones, not every one. The sample includes about 210,000 clones, 66% seen only once; the top ten take roughly 1.2%. The receptor comes from a human donor with alopecia areata. Sequenced here: CD4+ T cells sorted from blood, sampled at week 44, from a patient treated with tofacitinib.

For the CDR3, the DNA is TGTGCCACCTTGCCAGGAGGAGGTTACTATGGCTACACCTTC. This sequence encodes CATLPGGGYYGYTF. The gene calls are TRBV19 and TRBJ1-2; the D is unclear. Germline assignment: CDR1 LNHDA and CDR2 SQIVND (reference sequence). The CDR3 runs 14 residues. Trimming removed 10 bases from V and 3 bases from J, with 18 bases in between.